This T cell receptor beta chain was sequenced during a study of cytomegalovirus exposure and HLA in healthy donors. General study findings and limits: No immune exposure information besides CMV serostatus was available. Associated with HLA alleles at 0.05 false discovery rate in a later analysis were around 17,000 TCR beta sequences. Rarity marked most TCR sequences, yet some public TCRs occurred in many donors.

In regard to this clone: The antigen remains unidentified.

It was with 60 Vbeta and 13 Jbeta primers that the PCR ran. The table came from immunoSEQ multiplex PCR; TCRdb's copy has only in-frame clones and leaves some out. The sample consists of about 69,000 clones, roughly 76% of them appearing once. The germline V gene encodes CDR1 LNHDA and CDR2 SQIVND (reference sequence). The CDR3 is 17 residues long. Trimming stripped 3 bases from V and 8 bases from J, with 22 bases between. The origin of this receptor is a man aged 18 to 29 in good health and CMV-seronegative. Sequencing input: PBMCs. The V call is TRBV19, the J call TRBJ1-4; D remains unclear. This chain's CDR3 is CASSMERPRYRLEKLFF. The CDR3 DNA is TGTGCCAGTAGTATGGAACGGCCTAGGTACCGGTTGGAAAAACTGTTTTTT.